This TCR beta chain was captured by sequencing in a study of T cell clonotyping in hematopoietic cell transplantation. Study-wide background: Recipients were bled about 28 days pretransplant and at posttransplant days 30, 100, 180.

Unmatched junction bases numbered 3, after V lost 3 bases and J lost 8 bases. CDR1 and CDR2 from the germline V gene are GTSNPN and SVGIG (reference sequence). The CDR3 loop spans 13 amino acids. Data came from immunoSEQ multiplex PCR; TCRdb stores just in-frame clones and leaves some out. This repertoire shows 8,000 to 8,500 clones, about 89% found once; its top ten account for roughly 4.2%. Regarding this clone: The target antigen is unknown.

General observations from the study: Recipient TCR diversity dropped after transplant; expanded clonotypes rose from day 30 to 180. Without cell sorting, CD4 versus CD8 contributions remain unresolved.

The clonotype was recovered from a male patient between 60 and 69 years old who had an allogeneic stem cell transplant from a related donor, so the T cells may come from the graft donor. Some clones in this sample may be carry-over from other donors' samples. The V call is TRBV30, the J call TRBJ2-1; TRBD2 matches at 11 bases. Sample: peripheral blood mononuclear cells, taken at the time of graft-versus-host disease after allogeneic stem cell transplant. The CDR3 nucleotides read TGTGCCTGGAGGCTAGCGGGGGGCGATGAGCAGTTCTTC. Its protein is CAWRLAGGDEQFF. The complete variable domain, with remaining parts taken from reference TRBV30 and TRBJ2-1, reads SQTIHQWPATLVQPVGSPLSLECTVEGTSNPNLYWYRQAAGRGLQLLFYSVGIGQISSEVPQNLSASRPQDRQFILSSKKLLLSDSGFYLCAWRLAGGDEQFFGPGTRLTVL.